One and the same sample provided the 22 T cell receptor beta chains below, sequenced in a study of control samples from healthy donors and cancer patients. Clones were sequenced by immunoSEQ multiplex PCR, and TCRdb holds only the in-frame ones, with some missing. The sample holds roughly 88,000 clones, 85% seen once. The sample consisted of blood. The source of these receptors is a man aged 25-45 years in good health.

J is TRBJ2-2 and V is TRBV7-2; possibly TRBD1 for D (6 bases). Trimming shortened V by 8 bases and J by 0 bases, and 10 bases separated the two germline ends. Germline lookup yields CDR1 SGHTA and CDR2 FQGNSA. This CDR3 has 14 residues. This chain's CDR3 is CASGRQANTGELFF. The CDR3 region has the DNA TGTGCCAGCGGTCGACAGGCGAACACCGGGGAGCTGTTTTTT.

The gene calls are TRBV7-6 and TRBJ1-1; TRBD1 matches 9 bases. The CDR3 is 15 amino acids. V lost 1 base to trimming and J lost 1 base; unmatched junction nucleotides: 1. Germline CDR1 and CDR2: SGHVS and FNYEAQ. The CDR3 protein is CASSLDRGPNTEAFF. The DNA for the CDR3 is TGTGCCAGCAGCTTAGACAGGGGGCCGAACACTGAAGCTTTCTTT.

The chain employs TRBV12-3 or TRBV12-4 and TRBJ1-5; D remains ambiguous. The CDR3 covers 13 residues. Trimming left V 3 bases short and J 5 bases short, with 8 bases between. Here the CDR3 reads CASSFGPDQPQHF. DNA for the CDR3: TGTGCCAGCAGTTTCGGGCCGGATCAGCCCCAGCATTTT.

The chain couples TRBV9 to TRBJ1-3; TRBD1 matches at 7 bases. V lost 1 base and J lost 1; bases outside the gene matches: 8. Germline CDR1 SGDLS, CDR2 YYNGEE. The CDR3 has 17 amino acids. The DNA for the CDR3 is TGTGCCAGCAGCGTAACCCCCGGGACAGATTCTGGAAACACCATATATTTT. Protein product: CASSVTPGTDSGNTIYF.

The table lists this clone with a count of one. CDR3: CASSFSSGYTF. As DNA, the CDR3 is TGTGCCAGCAGTTTCAGTAGTGGCTACACCTTC. V gene TRBV12-3 or TRBV12-4 combines with J gene TRBJ1-2; D gene ambiguous. Trimming removed 3 bases from V and 7 bases from J, with 6 bases in between. This CDR3 is 11 amino acids long.

The chain employs TRBV6-4 and TRBJ1-6; TRBD1 aligns across 9 bases. The CDR3 runs 15 residues. V was pared by 4 bases and J by 7 bases, with 5 bases of the junction left unmatched. Germline V gives CDR1 MRHNA, CDR2 SNTAGT. Written as DNA, the CDR3 is TGTGCCAGCAGTGTCGGGACAGGGCGGAATTCACCCCTCCACTTT. Amino acid sequence: CASSVGTGRNSPLHF.

J is TRBJ2-2 and V is TRBV5-1, with 7 nucleotides matching TRBD2. The germline V gene encodes CDR1 SGHRS and CDR2 YFSETQ. This CDR3 is built from 12 residues. Trimming cost V 5 bases and J 8 bases; bases outside gene matches: 3. The CDR3 sequence is CASRSRGGELFF. The DNA for the CDR3 is TGCGCCAGCAGATCGCGGGGGGGGGAGCTGTTTTTT.

J is TRBJ1-1 and V is TRBV14; a possible D gene is TRBD1 (6 bases). The CDR3 contains 13 residues. CDR1 SGHDN and CDR2 FVKESK come from the germline V gene. The V and J ends lost 6 bases and 8 bases respectively, with 16 bases between them. DNA of the CDR3: TGTGCCAGCAGACCCTACAGGGCTGGAGAAGCTTTCTTT. Translated: CASRPYRAGEAFF.

This clone has a single count. The chain is built from TRBV5-6 and TRBJ1-6; 9 bases are a match to TRBD1. V was clipped by 3 bases and J by 6 bases; unmatched bases: 7. This CDR3 has 16 residues. Germline V gene lookup returns CDR1 SGHDT and CDR2 YYEEEE. The CDR3 sequence: CASSSPTGGSNSPLHF. The DNA for the CDR3 is TGTGCCAGCAGCTCACCTACAGGGGGCAGTAATTCACCCCTCCACTTT.

This clone was picked up a small number of times. V and J are TRBV10-2 and TRBJ2-2; TRBD2 matches at 10 bases. CDR1 and CDR2 from the germline V gene are WSHSY and SAAADI. J was trimmed by 1 base and V by 7 bases; bases with no gene match: 0. The CDR3 length is 14 residues. CDR3 in amino acids: CASKRGGNTGELFF. The CDR3 DNA reads TGCGCCAGCAAGCGGGGGGGGAACACCGGGGAGCTGTTTTTT.

The chain carries TRBV11-2 and TRBJ2-3; 9 nucleotides line up with TRBD1. Germline CDR1 is SGHAT and CDR2 is FQNNGV. Trimming took 4 bases from V and 0 from J; bases not matched to a gene: 5. The CDR3 sequence is 16 residues long. For the CDR3, the DNA is TGTGCCAGCAGCTCACAGGGGGCTTGGAGCACAGATACGCAGTATTTT. This sequence encodes CASSSQGAWSTDTQYF.

The rearrangement links TRBV28 to TRBJ1-6; D remains unclear. The V end was cut by 3 bases, the J end by 0 bases, with 3 bases between. This CDR3 contains 14 residues. CDR1 MDHEN and CDR2 SYDVKM come from the germline V gene. The CDR3 is CASSFVSYNSPLHF. The CDR3 DNA sequence: TGTGCCAGCAGTTTCGTCTCCTATAATTCACCCCTCCACTTT.

V usage is TRBV11-3 and J usage is TRBJ2-3; 11 bases are shared with TRBD2. Germline assignment: CDR1 SGHNT and CDR2 YENEEA. With 7 bases clipped from V and 6 bases from J, the junction kept 24 bases outside the gene matches. The CDR3 is made up of 20 amino acids. CDR3 nucleotides: TGTGCCAGCACCCCTGTGGCTAGCGGGGGGCGCGGCAGCCCTGCGGATACGCAGTATTTT. Translating it yields CASTPVASGGRGSPADTQYF.

The chain carries TRBV27 and TRBJ2-7; a weak D match, TRBD1 (5 bases). Germline CDR1 and CDR2: MNHEY and SMNVEV (reference sequence). V shed 5 bases and J shed 3 bases, with 17 bases lying between them. CDR3 length equals 15 residues. CDR3 sequence reads: CASSPLLGASYEQYF. CDR3 sequence (DNA): TGTGCCAGCAGTCCCCTCTTAGGGGCGAGCTACGAGCAGTACTTC.

The rearrangement links TRBV18 to TRBJ2-7; either TRBD1 or TRBD2 may supply D (5 bases each). V gave up 3 bases and J gave up 3 bases, with 12 bases separating them. The CDR3 loop spans 14 amino acids. Germline V gene data show CDR1 as KGHSH and CDR2 as LQKENI. Written as DNA, the CDR3 is TGTGCCAGCTCACCGACGGGGACCGGCTACGAGCAGTACTTC. Amino acid sequence: CASSPTGTGYEQYF. The full variable domain, completed using reference TRBV18 and TRBJ2-7, is NAGVMQNPRHLVRRRGQEARLRCSPMKGHSHVYWYRQLPEEGLKFMVYLQKENIIDESGMPKERFSAEFPKEGPSILRIQQVVRGDSAAYFCASSPTGTGYEQYFGPGTRLTVT.

The V call is TRBV5-5, the J call TRBJ2-3; 8 bases are shared with TRBD1. This CDR3 is built from 15 residues. Germline V gene data show CDR1 as SGHKS and CDR2 as YYEKEE (reference sequence). Unmatched junction bases numbered 6, after V lost 4 bases and J lost 2 bases. CDR3 sequence (DNA): TGTGCCAGCAGCCGCGGGACAGGATTCACAGATACGCAGTATTTT. Translation gives CASSRGTGFTDTQYF.

This clone was detected once. V and J are TRBV2 and TRBJ1-1, with 8 bases lining up with TRBD1. This CDR3 is built from 14 residues. Germline V gene data show CDR1 as SNHLY and CDR2 as FYNNEI. The V gene end was trimmed by 8 bases and the J gene end by 7 bases; junction bases not matched to a gene: 12. In DNA form, the CDR3 reads TGTGCCAGCGCATTCGACAGGGGAAAGAGTGAAGCTTTCTTT. Translating gives CASAFDRGKSEAFF.

The CDR3 coding sequence is TGTGCCTGGAGTAGCGGGGCGGGAGATACGCAGTATTTT. Its translation is CAWSSGAGDTQYF. This rearrangement joins TRBV30 to TRBJ2-3; 7 positions match TRBD2. The V gene's germline CDR1 is GTSNPN and CDR2 SVGIG (reference sequence). After removal of 2 bases from V and 5 bases from J, the junction contained 4 bases not matched to a gene. The CDR3 totals 13 residues.

The chain has TRBV5-1 and TRBJ2-1, with 14 bases aligning to TRBD2. The germline gives CDR1 SGHRS, CDR2 YFSETQ. V lost 4 bases to trimming and J lost 11 bases; unmatched junction nucleotides: 5. There are 14 residues in the CDR3. The CDR3 DNA follows: TGCGCCAGCAGCGTTGGGACTAGCGGGGGCCAGCAGTTCTTC. Translation gives CASSVGTSGGQQFF.

This CDR3 is CASSYAINSPLHF. CDR3 sequence (DNA): TGTGCCAGCAGTTACGCAATTAATTCACCCCTCCACTTT. This rearrangement joins TRBV6-5 to TRBJ1-6; D gene ambiguous. CDR1 is MNHEY, CDR2 SVGAGI, per germline. This CDR3 region has 13 residues. With 2 bases removed from V and 6 bases from J, the gap between germline ends came to 5 bases.

The chain links TRBV19 to TRBJ1-3; D possibly corresponds to TRBD1 (5 bases). Germline V gene data show CDR1 as LNHDA and CDR2 as SQIVND (reference sequence). CDR3 length equals 15 residues. Trimming stripped 5 bases from V and 1 base from J, with 12 bases between. The CDR3 region is CASSGEGRSGNTIYF. The CDR3 coding sequence is TGTGCCAGTAGTGGAGAGGGACGGTCTGGAAACACCATATATTTT. Together with reference TRBV19 and TRBJ1-3, the CDR3 gives the full variable domain: DGGITQSPKYLFRKEGQNVTLSCEQNLNHDAMYWYRQDPGQGLRLIYYSQIVNDFQKGDIAEGYSVSREKKESFPLTVTSAQKNPTAFYLCASSGEGRSGNTIYFGEGSWLTVV.

Points on this clone: Other DNA sequences in the sample encode the same CDR3. The genes are TRBV12-3 or TRBV12-4 and TRBJ1-1, with D hard to call. V gave up 1 base and J gave up 3 bases, with 6 bases separating them. The length of the CDR3 is 13 residues. In DNA, the CDR3 is TGTGCCAGCAGTTTAGAAAGGGACACTGAAGCTTTCTTT. Protein: CASSLERDTEAFF.